This passage covers 17 T cell receptor beta chains from one sample sequenced in a study of radiotherapy plus CTLA-4 blockade in lung cancer. The protocol was immunoSEQ multiplex PCR, while the TCRdb copy is restricted to in-frame clones and leaves out a portion. The sample records about 83,000 clones, about 79% being singletons. The input for sequencing was peripheral blood, taken from a patient treated with radiotherapy plus ipilimumab. These receptors originate from a human donor with non-small cell lung cancer who had a partial response to radiotherapy plus ipilimumab. Some clones in this sample may be carry-over from other donors' samples.

In nucleotides, the CDR3 is TGCGCCAGCAGCCAAGGGGAAACAGGGATTAATGAAAAACTGTTTTTT. This sequence encodes CASSQGETGINEKLFF. V and J are TRBV4-1 and TRBJ1-4; possible D gene TRBD1, 6 bases. The V end lost 1 base, the J end lost 4 bases, and 13 bases lay between the germline ends. Germline loops: CDR1 MGHRA, CDR2 YSYEKL. The CDR3 runs to 16 residues.

The chain is built from TRBV28 and TRBJ1-2; D is possibly TRBD1 (6 bases). This CDR3 is 13 amino acids long. V was trimmed by 8 bases and J by 4 bases, leaving 14 bases between them. Per germline, CDR1 MDHEN and CDR2 SYDVKM. The CDR3 here is CASSTGGSYGYTF. CDR3 bases: TGTGCCAGCTCTACGGGGGGCAGCTATGGCTACACCTTC.

The rearrangement uses TRBV15 and TRBJ2-5; weak D call: TRBD2 (5 bases). Germline V gives CDR1 LNHNV, CDR2 YYDKDF (reference sequence). Trimming left V 0 bases short and J 4 bases short, with 9 bases between. This CDR3 is 14 amino acids long. CDR3 bases: TGTGCCACCAGCAGAGAACTAGACGCAGAGACCCAGTACTTC. It is translated as CATSRELDAETQYF.

This rearrangement joins TRBV5-1 to TRBJ2-1; 9 bases are a match to TRBD2. Losses at the gene ends were 0 bases for V and 8 bases for J; bases not matched to a gene: 9. The CDR3 runs to 16 residues. Germline V gene data show CDR1 as SGHRS and CDR2 as YFSETQ. The CDR3 nucleotides are TGCGCCAGCAGCTTGGAATTAGCGGGAGAGGGCCATGAGCAGTTCTTC. This translates into CASSLELAGEGHEQFF.

A note on this clone: The junction differs from germline at one of its ends, possibly a read error. The chain couples TRBV7-6 to TRBJ2-5; possibly TRBD2 for D (5 bases). The CDR3 runs 13 residues. Germline CDR1 reads SGHVS; CDR2 reads FNYEAQ. The CDR3: CASSLVEEETRYF. As DNA, the CDR3 is TGTGCCAGCAGCTTAGTGGAGGAAGAGACCCGGTACTTC. Together with reference TRBV7-6 and TRBJ2-5, the CDR3 gives the full variable domain: GAGVSQSPRYKVTKRGQDVALRCDPISGHVSLYWYRQALGQGPEFLTYFNYEAQQDKSGLPNDRFSAERPEGSISTLTIQRTEQRDSAMYRCASSLVEEETRYFGPGTRLLVL.

This sequence joins TRBV6-5 and TRBJ2-7; 9 positions agree with TRBD1. The CDR3 is 14 amino acids. The germline V gene encodes CDR1 MNHEY and CDR2 SVGAGI. The trim removed 6 bases at V and 6 bases at J, leaving 9 bases unmatched. CDR3 coding DNA: TGTGCCAGCAGGGACAGGGGAATGGAGTCCGAGCAGTACTTC. Translation: CASRDRGMESEQYF.

V usage is TRBV30 and J usage is TRBJ2-5; 8 bases map to TRBD2. The V and J ends lost 0 bases and 1 base, in that order; junction bases with no gene match: 1. Looked up from germline, CDR1 is GTSNPN and CDR2 is SVGIG (reference sequence). The CDR3 runs 14 residues. In DNA form, the CDR3 reads TGTGCCTGGAGTGTCGGACTAGCCCAAGAGACCCAGTACTTC. Encoded protein: CAWSVGLAQETQYF.

This clone came up a few times. This rearrangement joins TRBV7-9 to TRBJ1-4; 7 bases line up with TRBD1. The V gene's germline CDR1 is SEHNR and CDR2 FQNEAQ (reference sequence). V trimming: 5 bases; J trimming: 4 bases; junction bases outside the gene matches: 4. CDR3 size: 14 residues. CDR3 nucleotide sequence: TGTGCCAGCAGCCGTGGGACAGTTAATGAAAAACTGTTTTTT. Protein product: CASSRGTVNEKLFF.

The rearrangement joins TRBV18 to TRBJ1-2; no clear D. The V end lost 6 bases, the J end lost 3 bases, and 17 bases lay between the germline ends. This CDR3 comprises 15 residues. The germline gives CDR1 KGHSH, CDR2 LQKENI. The CDR3 region is CASSSFLGEDYGYTF. CDR3 DNA sequence: TGTGCCAGCTCGTCTTTTCTTGGAGAGGACTATGGCTACACCTTC.

The chain couples TRBV19 to TRBJ2-1, with 9 bases fitting TRBD1. J lost 8 bases, V lost 6 bases, and 11 bases had no gene match. This CDR3 has 15 residues. Germline CDR1 reads LNHDA; CDR2 reads SQIVND (reference sequence). CDR3 sequence reads: CASSPGQGIRDEQFF. The CDR3 bases are TGTGCCAGTAGCCCGGGACAGGGAATCCGAGATGAGCAGTTCTTC.

J is TRBJ1-5 and V is TRBV7-9; D may be TRBD1 (6 bases). The V end lost 2 bases, the J end lost 7 bases, and 6 bases lay between the germline ends. CDR1 and CDR2 (germline): SEHNR, FQNEAQ (reference sequence). The CDR3 totals 12 residues. CDR3 loop: CASSLRGQPQHF. The CDR3 nucleotides are TGTGCCAGCAGCTTAAGGGGGCAGCCCCAGCATTTT. The full variable domain, with the rest looked up from reference TRBV7-9 and TRBJ1-5, is DTGVSQNPRHKITKRGQNVTFRCDPISEHNRLYWYRQTLGQGPEFLTYFQNEAQLEKSRLLSDRFSAERPKGSFSTLEIQRTEQGDSAMYLCASSLRGQPQHFGDGTRLSIL.

This sequence joins TRBV5-1 and TRBJ2-1; 10 bases are shared with TRBD2. The CDR3 is made up of 15 amino acids. Germline V gene sequence: CDR1 SGHRS, CDR2 YFSETQ. Germline trimming cut 0 bases from V and 7 bases from J; bases unmatched to any gene: 4. CDR3 sequence (DNA): TGCGCCAGCAGCTTGGTACTAGCGGGGTTAAATGAGCAGTTCTTC. This gives the protein CASSLVLAGLNEQFF.

This clone was recorded once. The chain joins TRBV6-1 to TRBJ2-1; 7 positions match TRBD2. V shed 3 bases, J shed 4 bases, and the junction held 6 bases outside the gene matches. The CDR3 length is 15 residues. The V gene's germline CDR1 is MNHNS and CDR2 SASEGT. The CDR3: CASSEGWGGYNEQFF. The CDR3 coding sequence is TGTGCCAGCAGTGAGGGTTGGGGAGGGTACAATGAGCAGTTCTTC.

The table lists this clone with a count of one. DNA for the CDR3: TGTGCCAGCAGCGCCATAGCGGGCCGGGAGACCCAGTACTTC. Its translation is CASSAIAGRETQYF. The chain carries TRBV7-2 and TRBJ2-5; 7 bases are shared with TRBD2. The CDR3 has 14 residues. The germline gives CDR1 SGHTA, CDR2 FQGNSA. V was pared by 5 bases and J by 5 bases, with 8 bases of the junction left unmatched.

The chain links TRBV6-6 to TRBJ2-3; tentative D call: TRBD1 (6 bases). Trimming removed 6 bases from V and 2 bases from J, with 15 bases in between. CDR3 length equals 15 residues. Germline assignment: CDR1 MNHNY and CDR2 SVGAGI (reference sequence). CDR3 sequence reads: CASSHQGLTTDTQYF. The CDR3 region has the DNA TGTGCCAGCAGCCACCAGGGGTTGACCACAGATACGCAGTATTTT.

The V and J genes are TRBV28 and TRBJ2-1, with 11 nucleotides matching TRBD2. Germline V CDR1 and CDR2: MDHEN, SYDVKM. The junction had 3 bases not matched to a gene; V was cut back by 2 bases and J by 3 bases. The CDR3 extends over 16 amino acids. The CDR3 nucleotides read TGTGCCAGCAGTTTACCCGGGACTAGCGGCTACAATGAGCAGTTCTTC. It specifies CASSLPGTSGYNEQFF.

About this clone: One end of the junction varies from germline; a read error may be responsible. This sample includes further DNA sequences coding for the same CDR3. The chain recombines TRBV27 with TRBJ2-1; 7 nucleotides line up with TRBD2. Germline V CDR1 and CDR2: MNHEY, SMNVEV (reference sequence). The CDR3 spans 15 residues. The DNA for the CDR3 is TGTGCCAGCAGTTCTACTAGCGATACCTATAATGAGCAGTTCTTC. Protein sequence: CASSSTSDTYNEQFF.